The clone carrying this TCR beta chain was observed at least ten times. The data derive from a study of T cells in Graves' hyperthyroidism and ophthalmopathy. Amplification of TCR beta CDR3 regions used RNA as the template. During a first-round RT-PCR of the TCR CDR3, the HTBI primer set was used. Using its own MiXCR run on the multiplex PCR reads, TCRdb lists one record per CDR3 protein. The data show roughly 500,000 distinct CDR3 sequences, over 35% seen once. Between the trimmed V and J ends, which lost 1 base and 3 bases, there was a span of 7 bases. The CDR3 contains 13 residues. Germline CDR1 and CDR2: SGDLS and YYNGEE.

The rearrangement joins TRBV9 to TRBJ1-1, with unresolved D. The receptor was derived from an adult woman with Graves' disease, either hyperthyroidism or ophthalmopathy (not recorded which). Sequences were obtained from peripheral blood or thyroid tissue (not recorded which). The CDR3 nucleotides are TGTGCCAGCAGCGTAAGGGCAGACACTGAAGCTTTCTTT. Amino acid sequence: CASSVRADTEAFF.